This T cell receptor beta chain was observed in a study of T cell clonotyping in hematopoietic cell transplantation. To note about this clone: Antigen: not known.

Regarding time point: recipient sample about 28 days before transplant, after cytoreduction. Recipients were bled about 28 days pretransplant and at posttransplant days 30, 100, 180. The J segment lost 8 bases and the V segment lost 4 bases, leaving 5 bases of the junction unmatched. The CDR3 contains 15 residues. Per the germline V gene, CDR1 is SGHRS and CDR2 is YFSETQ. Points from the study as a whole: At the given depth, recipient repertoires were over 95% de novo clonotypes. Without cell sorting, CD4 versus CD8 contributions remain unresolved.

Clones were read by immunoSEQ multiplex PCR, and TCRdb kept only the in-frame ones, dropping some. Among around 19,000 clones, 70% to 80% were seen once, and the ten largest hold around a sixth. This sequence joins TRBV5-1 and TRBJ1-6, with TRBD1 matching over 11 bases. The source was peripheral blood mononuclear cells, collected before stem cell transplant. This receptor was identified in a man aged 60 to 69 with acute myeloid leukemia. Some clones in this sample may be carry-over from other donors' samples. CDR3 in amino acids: CASSPGQGAHSPLHF. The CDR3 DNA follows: TGCGCCAGCAGCCCCGGACAGGGGGCTCATTCACCCCTCCACTTT.